This T cell receptor beta chain was obtained from a study of a mutant IDH1 vaccine in newly diagnosed glioma. Time point here: baseline, week 1 (first vaccination visit). Treatment of the sample: pre-vaccination baseline after standard-of-care therapy. The length of the CDR3 is 17 residues. Germline V CDR1 and CDR2: SGHTA, FQGNSA. The V gene end was trimmed by 4 bases and the J gene end by 3 bases; junction bases not matched to a gene: 9. Clones were read by immunoSEQ multiplex PCR, and TCRdb kept only the in-frame ones, dropping some. The table has approximately 88,000 clones, roughly 75% seen once; the top ten hold 7.5%.

The sequencing here drew on PBMCs, taken from a glioma patient treated with radiotherapy, temozolomide or both. V usage is TRBV7-2 and J usage is TRBJ1-6; 7 nucleotides match TRBD1. The sequence derives from a man aged 35 to 55 with glioma. Here the CDR3 DNA reads TGTGCCAGCAGCTCCAGGGGGTCCCACAGCTATAATTCACCCCTCCACTTT. Its protein is CASSSRGSHSYNSPLHF.